The 8 T cell receptor beta chains in this list originate from one sample, sequenced in a study of post-analysis software for immune sequencing data. Study conclusions and caveats: TRBV segments more frequent in patients than in controls numbered five and included TRBV5-6, TRBV5-1 and TRBV20-1.

The antigens these receptors bind are not known. Researchers reported that TCR beta cDNA libraries carried unique molecular identifiers. In TCRdb, the PCR reads were re-called with MiXCR into one record per CDR3 protein. In the table there are about 820,000 distinct CDR3 sequences, roughly 58% of which are singletons. Specimen: blood. Source of these receptors: a girl aged 10-17 years with multiple sclerosis.

This clonotype was seen only a few times. The chain combines TRBV6-5 with TRBJ2-1, with D unclear. Deletions cut 3 bases from V and 5 bases from J, with 11 bases between. This CDR3 is built from 14 residues. Germline V CDR1 and CDR2: MNHEY, SVGAGI. This CDR3 is CASSYLGTNNEQFF. In DNA form, the CDR3 reads TGTGCCAGCAGTTATTTGGGCACCAACAATGAGCAGTTCTTC.

This chain uses TRBV5-1 with TRBJ2-1; 7 positions agree with TRBD2. Unmatched junction bases numbered 11, after V lost 2 bases and J lost 6 bases. In germline, CDR1 is SGHRS, CDR2 YFSETQ. The CDR3 runs 16 residues. DNA for the CDR3: TGCGCCAGCAGCTTCCTCACGAGCGGGGCAATCAATGAGCAGTTCTTC. It specifies CASSFLTSGAINEQFF.

This chain links TRBV3-1 with TRBJ2-5, with D unclear. With 7 bases removed from V and 1 base from J, the gap between germline ends came to 19 bases. CDR1 is LGHDT and CDR2 is YNNKEL in the germline V gene (reference sequence). The CDR3 spans 16 residues. The CDR3 spells CASTKGREMSQETQYF. In DNA, the CDR3 is TGTGCCAGCACTAAAGGTCGAGAGATGAGCCAAGAGACCCAGTACTTC.

The chain links TRBV7-2 to TRBJ1-2; the D is unclear. Looked up from germline, CDR1 is SGHTA and CDR2 is FQGNSA. Trimming took 2 bases from V and 4 from J, leaving 8 bases between them. The CDR3 is 13 amino acids. CDR3 bases: TGTGCCAGCAGCTTACCGGGAGGCTATGGCTACACCTTC. This gives the protein CASSLPGGYGYTF.

DNA for the CDR3: TGCGCCAGTTACCCGGGACTAGAGGACAGCGAGCAGTACTTC. This gives the protein CASYPGLEDSEQYF. V and J are TRBV5-1 and TRBJ2-5; 8 nucleotides match TRBD2. The end of the DNA fits TRBJ2-7 better, so the J call may be wrong. Per the germline V gene, CDR1 is SGHRS and CDR2 is YFSETQ. The CDR3 sequence is 14 residues long.

V gene TRBV15 combines with J gene TRBJ2-1; 13 positions agree with TRBD2. Losses at the gene ends were 5 bases for V and 5 bases for J; bases not matched to a gene: 6. The CDR3 covers 16 residues. Germline CDR1 is LNHNV and CDR2 is YYDKDF (reference sequence). The chain's CDR3 is CATSVLAGGPDNEQFF. CDR3 DNA: TGTGCCACCAGCGTACTAGCGGGAGGGCCCGACAATGAGCAGTTCTTC.

The chain is built from TRBV7-9 and TRBJ2-1; D is perhaps TRBD2 (5 bases). The CDR3 runs to 19 residues. Germline CDR1 is SEHNR and CDR2 is FQNEAQ (reference sequence). The V end lost 0 bases, the J end lost 8 bases, and 26 bases lay between the germline ends. CDR3 region: CASSLARWARTYPDDEQFF. The CDR3, as DNA: TGTGCCAGCAGCTTAGCGCGATGGGCCCGGACTTATCCAGACGATGAGCAGTTCTTC.

This chain uses TRBV6-6 with TRBJ1-2; D possibly corresponds to TRBD1 (6 bases). The V gene's germline CDR1 is MNHNY and CDR2 SVGAGI (reference sequence). V shed 2 bases and J shed 8 bases, with 21 bases lying between them. The CDR3 is 16 amino acids. In nucleotides, the CDR3 is TGTGCCAGCAGTTACGACAGGAGTGAGGGTATGGGCGGCTACACCTTC. Its translation: CASSYDRSEGMGGYTF.